This T cell receptor (beta chain) was sequenced in a study of blood T cell repertoires in COVID-19 (dated by TCRdb to the early 2020s). At the level of the whole study: Samples covering the acute and convalescent phases of COVID-19 were provided by collaborators in the United States, Italy and Spain. The prospective study material was composed of cDNA or gDNA derived from T cells, B-cell-depleted T cells, or PBMCs. Deeply sampled blood TCRbeta repertoires from subjects exposed to, actively infected with, or recovered from COVID-19 were included in the dataset. The repertoires were released in a freely available public database intended as a resource for research on the immune response to SARS-CoV-2. Samples came from the ongoing ImmuneRACE study (first 160 participants) plus 1,254 subjects from 6 global collaborators. A de-identified subject ID, COVID-19 status, age in years and sex were almost always included in the sample metadata. Where available, HLA class I and class II types were obtained from metadata supplied by the sample provider rather than from assay-based typing. Here is what the overall study found, with its caveats: Clinical and demographic metadata were provided uncurated, with the amount varying by source and participant.

Details on this clone: The antigen it recognizes is unknown. No base-level quality is on record; no much larger clone is a single base apart.

Clipping removes 0 bases from V and 0 bases from J, with 14 as the unmatched junction base count. The CDR3 sequence holds 22 residues, the cysteine and phenylalanine included. Just CDR3 DNA is preserved here, 66 bases in frame from base 1. CDR1 is given as MGHRA and CDR2 as YSYEKL, both from the germline V gene. Collaborating institutions collected whole blood in K2EDTA tubes following their own protocols. Collaborator samples were shipped for TCRbeta analysis as frozen whole blood, isolated PBMCs, or DNA extracted from either sample type. The immunoSEQ Assay, a bias-controlled multiplex PCR, was used to amplify TCRbeta CDR3 regions from genomic DNA. As for how the authors treated the data: Within the assay, amplification of reference gene primers was used to estimate how many nucleated cells each sample contained. Sequence reads were collapsed and filtered to measure the absolute abundance of every unique TCRbeta CDR3 rearrangement. For each sample, productive Simpson clonality was calculated by taking the square root of Simpson's diversity index across productive rearrangements. The table comes from immuneACCESS by way of TCRdb, which keeps in-frame sequences with V and J called. Part of the clones is missing from these tables; in studies checked, under half for an unresolved V gene and the rest for unknown reasons. The V and J calls and clone size are taken from that table; D and trimming were inferred from the DNA. In this sample the table shows 50,000 to 75,000 clones, 89% of which occur a single time. Of the sample, less than 1.5% is held by the ten largest clones.

Sequences were obtained from peripheral blood. The chain couples TRBV4-1 to TRBJ2-6; 10 bases in between match TRBD2. The clonotype was recovered from a man in his sixties with acute or convalescent COVID-19. The CDR3 sequence is CASSQDWSPSGGLPSGANVLTF. The bases are TGCGCCAGCAGCCAAGATTGGTCCCCTAGCGGGGGCCTGCCCTCTGGGGCCAACGTCCTGACTTTC.